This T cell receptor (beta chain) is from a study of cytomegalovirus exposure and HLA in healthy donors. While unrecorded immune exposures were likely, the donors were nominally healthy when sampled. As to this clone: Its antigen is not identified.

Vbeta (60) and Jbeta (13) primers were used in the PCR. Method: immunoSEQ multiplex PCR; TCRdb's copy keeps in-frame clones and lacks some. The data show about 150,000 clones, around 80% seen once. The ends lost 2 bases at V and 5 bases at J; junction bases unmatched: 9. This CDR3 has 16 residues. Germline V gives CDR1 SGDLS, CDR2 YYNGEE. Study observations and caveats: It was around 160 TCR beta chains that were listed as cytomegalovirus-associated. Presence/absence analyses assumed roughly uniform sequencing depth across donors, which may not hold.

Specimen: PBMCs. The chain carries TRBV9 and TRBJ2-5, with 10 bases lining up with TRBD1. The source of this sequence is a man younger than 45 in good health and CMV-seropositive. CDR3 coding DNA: TGTGCCAGCAGCGTGGGACAGGGGTCGTTTGGTGAGACCCAGTACTTC. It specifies CASSVGQGSFGETQYF.